This T cell receptor (beta chain) was captured by sequencing in a study of blood T cell repertoires in COVID-19. Overall study context: Both acute and convalescent COVID-19 samples were obtained from the United States, Italy and Spain. T cells, B-cell-depleted T cells, or PBMCs supplied cDNA or gDNA.

Germline loops: CDR1 KGHSH, CDR2 LQKENI. The CDR3 runs to 13 residues. Trimming pared 5 bases from V and 2 bases from J, leaving 10 bases between. Per the original data handling: Estimates of nucleated cell counts were drawn from the amplification of reference gene primers. Sequencing was performed with immunoSEQ multiplex PCR; in TCRdb, only in-frame clones are kept and a portion is missing. That table gives V, J and clone size, and the DNA gave D and trimming. The top ten hold around 1.8% of the sample, which has 130,000 to 150,000 clones, 78% seen once. Sequenced material: peripheral blood. The clonotype was recovered from a woman aged 55-70 years with acute or convalescent COVID-19. The gene calls are TRBV18 and TRBJ2-7; D remains unclear. The CDR3 spells CASSSPAAYEQYF. Written as DNA, the CDR3 is TGTGCCAGCTCAAGCCCCGCCGCCTACGAGCAGTACTTC. The variable domain in full, completed from reference TRBV18 and TRBJ2-7, reads NAGVMQNPRHLVRRRGQEARLRCSPMKGHSHVYWYRQLPEEGLKFMVYLQKENIIDESGMPKERFSAEFPKEGPSILRIQQVVRGDSAAYFCASSSPAAYEQYFGPGTRLTVT.